The 17 T cell receptor beta chains below were found in one sample sequenced in a study of CD8+ T cells in alopecia areata. Following extraction, RNA underwent reverse transcription to cDNA, which served as the sequencing template. Assay: immunoSEQ multiplex PCR; the TCRdb copy retains only in-frame clones and omits some. The table records about 140,000 clones, about 88% of them present only once. Treatment denoted: oral pan-JAK inhibitor, 5-10 mg twice daily. Sequencing was performed on CD8+ T cells sorted from blood, taken at week 4, from a patient treated with tofacitinib. Source of these receptors: a human donor with alopecia areata.

Concerning this clone itself: The same CDR3 also results from other DNA sequences found in this sample. This rearrangement joins TRBV14 to TRBJ2-7; D gene ambiguous. The V end lost 2 bases, the J end lost 4 bases, and 3 bases lay between the germline ends. This CDR3 comprises 11 residues. In germline, CDR1 is SGHDN, CDR2 FVKESK. The CDR3 sequence: CASSQSYEQYF. The CDR3 nucleotides are TGTGCCAGCAGCCAAAGTTACGAGCAGTACTTC.

Written as DNA, the CDR3 is TGCAGCGTTGTGGGGGGACAGAGGAGCTCCTACGAGCAGTACTTC. It is translated as CSVVGGQRSSYEQYF. The chain is built from TRBV29-1 and TRBJ2-7; D might be TRBD1 (7 bases). CDR1 and CDR2 from the germline V gene are SQVTM and ANQGSEA. Deletions cut 4 bases from V and 0 bases from J, with 16 bases between. The CDR3 consists of 15 residues.

This chain links TRBV29-1 with TRBJ2-7; maybe TRBD2 (6 bases). This CDR3 spans 14 amino acids. V shed 3 bases and J shed 0 bases, with 12 bases lying between them. CDR1 is SQVTM, CDR2 ANQGSEA, per germline. The CDR3 DNA reads TGCAGCGTTGAGGGGACTGAGAGCTCCTACGAGCAGTACTTC. Amino acid sequence: CSVEGTESSYEQYF.

The chain carries TRBV30 and TRBJ2-1; weak D call: TRBD2 (5 bases). Germline CDR1 GTSNPN, CDR2 SVGIG (reference sequence). The germline V and J ends were trimmed by 4 bases and 9 bases, with 16 bases remaining between them. The CDR3 is 13 residues long. The CDR3 protein is CAWTYGGPPEQFF. CDR3 sequence (DNA): TGTGCCTGGACCTATGGAGGCCCACCTGAGCAGTTCTTC.

The CDR3 region is CASSSRQSSTDTQYF. In nucleotides, the CDR3 is TGTGCCAGCAGCTCTAGACAGAGTAGCACAGATACGCAGTATTTT. The chain uses TRBV7-9 and TRBJ2-3; TRBD1 is a possible D gene (5 bases). The CDR3 consists of 15 residues. V dropped 4 bases and J dropped 0 bases, with 11 bases sitting between them. Germline CDR1 is SEHNR and CDR2 is FQNEAQ (reference sequence). The full variable domain, completed using reference TRBV7-9 and TRBJ2-3, is DTGVSQNPRHKITKRGQNVTFRCDPISEHNRLYWYRQTLGQGPEFLTYFQNEAQLEKSRLLSDRFSAERPKGSFSTLEIQRTEQGDSAMYLCASSSRQSSTDTQYFGPGTRLTVL.

This chain connects TRBV29-1 to TRBJ2-1; D is unresolved. Trimming stripped 7 bases from V and 0 bases from J, with 13 bases between. This CDR3 has 14 residues. Per germline, CDR1 SQVTM and CDR2 ANQGSEA. This CDR3 is CSAHSPSSYNEQFF. CDR3 sequence (DNA): TGCAGCGCTCATTCACCGAGCTCCTACAATGAGCAGTTCTTC.

The chain is built from TRBV27 and TRBJ1-5; the match to TRBD1 covers 9 bases. The CDR3 totals 15 residues. In germline, CDR1 is MNHEY, CDR2 SMNVEV (reference sequence). V shed 3 bases, J shed 5 bases, and the junction held 5 bases outside the gene matches. The CDR3 DNA reads as TGTGCCAGCAGTTTGGGACAGGGAAACTATCAGCCCCAGCATTTT. Its protein is CASSLGQGNYQPQHF.

The CDR3 loop reads CASSPPGASSYNEQFF. CDR3 DNA: TGTGCCAGCAGCCCCCCCGGGGCTAGCTCCTACAATGAGCAGTTCTTC. This rearrangement joins TRBV7-9 to TRBJ2-1; D might be TRBD1 or TRBD2, each matching 5 bases. CDR1 and CDR2 (germline): SEHNR, FQNEAQ (reference sequence). V was clipped by 5 bases and J by 0 bases, with 14 bases between them. The CDR3 contains 16 residues.

The chain joins TRBV5-4 to TRBJ2-5, with TRBD2 identical over 8 bases. CDR1 is SGHNT and CDR2 is YYREEE in the germline V gene (reference sequence). V was clipped by 1 base and J by 3 bases; unmatched bases: 11. The CDR3 sequence is 17 residues long. The CDR3 coding sequence is TGTGCCAGCAGCTTGTGTTGGAAGGCGGGAGGTAAAGAGACCCAGTACTTC. It codes for CASSLCWKAGGKETQYF.

The sample holds a few counts of this clone. This chain joins TRBV5-5 and TRBJ2-5, with a weak D call TRBD1 (5 bases). CDR1 SGHKS and CDR2 YYEKEE come from the germline V gene (reference sequence). The CDR3 consists of 12 residues. V lost 1 base and J lost 4, with 5 bases in between. The CDR3 DNA follows: TGTGCCAGCAGCTTGAGGGGAGAGACCCAGTACTTC. Residues: CASSLRGETQYF.

The chain has TRBV27 and TRBJ2-7, with D unclear. CDR1 MNHEY and CDR2 SMNVEV come from the germline V gene (reference sequence). The V end was cut by 5 bases, the J end by 2 bases, with 13 bases between. This CDR3 comprises 14 residues. CDR3 region: CASSPMDGPYEQYF. The CDR3 nucleotides read TGTGCCAGCAGTCCCATGGACGGACCCTACGAGCAGTACTTC.

The gene calls are TRBV7-9 and TRBJ1-5; possibly TRBD1 for D (5 bases). The CDR3 spans 14 residues. Trimming shortened V by 5 bases and J by 1 base, and 9 bases separated the two germline ends. The germline V gene has CDR1 SEHNR and CDR2 FQNEAQ (reference sequence). This CDR3 reads CASSAPGSNQPQHF. As DNA, the CDR3 is TGTGCCAGCAGCGCCCCAGGGAGCAATCAGCCCCAGCATTTT.

To note about this clone: The junction does not match germline at one end; this may be a read error. The chain has TRBV7-9 and TRBJ2-7; D is perhaps TRBD2 (5 bases). The CDR3 has 8 amino acids. Per the germline V gene, CDR1 is SEHNR and CDR2 is FQNEAQ (reference sequence). DNA for the CDR3: TGTGCCAGCAGCTACACTAGCTTC. Encoded protein: CASSYTSF.

This clone was seen just once. The chain couples TRBV7-9 to TRBJ2-1; D remains ambiguous. In germline, CDR1 is SEHNR, CDR2 FQNEAQ (reference sequence). V shed 8 bases and J shed 4 bases, with 3 bases lying between them. CDR3 size: 10 residues. As DNA, the CDR3 is TGTGCCAGCGGGTACAATGAGCAGTTCTTC. Protein sequence: CASGYNEQFF.

This chain connects TRBV5-6 to TRBJ2-5, with D possibly matching TRBD1 (6 bases). CDR3 length: 12 amino acids. CDR1 SGHDT and CDR2 YYEEEE come from the germline V gene. Trimming took 4 bases from V and 5 from J, leaving 9 bases between them. DNA of the CDR3: TGTGCCAGCAGCCTGGGGGCGGAGACCCAGTACTTC. It is translated as CASSLGAETQYF.

This chain connects TRBV11-2 to TRBJ2-3; D gene uncertain. This CDR3 contains 15 residues. Per germline, CDR1 SGHAT and CDR2 FQNNGV. Deletions cut 5 bases from V and 5 bases from J, with 17 bases between. The CDR3 DNA reads TGTGCCAGCAGCCTGGCCGCATTAGGGTTAGATACGCAGTATTTT. Protein product: CASSLAALGLDTQYF.

The V and J genes are TRBV11-2 and TRBJ2-1, with TRBD1 matching over 10 bases. The germline V gene has CDR1 SGHAT and CDR2 FQNNGV. This CDR3 has 13 residues. After removal of 1 base from V and 14 bases from J, the junction contained 5 bases not matched to a gene. The CDR3 nucleotides are TGTGCCAGCAGCTTAGGTACCGGGACAGGGGAGTTCTTC. It is translated as CASSLGTGTGEFF. Drawing the rest from reference TRBV11-2 and TRBJ2-1, the complete variable domain is EAGVAQSPRYKIIEKRQSVAFWCNPISGHATLYWYQQILGQGPKLLIQFQNNGVVDDSQLPKDRFSAERLKGVDSTLKIQPAKLEDSAVYLCASSLGTGTGEFFGPGTRLTVL.